This is a list of T cell receptor beta chains from one sample in a study of spatial heterogeneity in lung cancer. A single record per CDR3 protein comes from TCRdb applying MiXCR to the 5' RACE reads. The profile shows 49,000 or so distinct CDR3 sequences, 12% of them singletons. Source: PBMCs, taken at surgery. The receptors here all came from a female donor with early-stage non-small cell lung cancer. Both conserved end residues are part of each CDR3. D genes are given only for firm matches. A row's size may be missing; if present it is once, few, many or a size class.

d_call: NA
j_call: TRBJ2-7
clone_size: NA
v_call: TRBV12-3/TRBV12-4
cdr3_nt: TGTGCCAGCAGTACCCCCTCCTACGAGCAGTACTTC
cdr3_aa: CASSTPSYEQYF

d_call: NA
j_call: TRBJ2-1
clone_size: many
v_call: TRBV10-3
cdr3_nt: TGTGCCATCCAGACTAGAAGAAATGAGCAGTTCTTC
cdr3_aa: CAIQTRRNEQFF

d_call: TRBD1
j_call: TRBJ2-7
clone_size: few
v_call: TRBV7-6
cdr3_nt: TGTGCCAGCAGCTTAGAGGGGGCAGGGAATCCTCGCGAGCAGTACTTC
cdr3_aa: CASSLEGAGNPREQYF

d_call: NA
j_call: TRBJ2-3
clone_size: few
v_call: TRBV5-1
cdr3_nt: TGCGCCAGCAGTACCATCCAGGACACAGATACGCAGTATTTT
cdr3_aa: CASSTIQDTDTQYF

d_call: NA
j_call: TRBJ2-2
clone_size: few
v_call: TRBV12-3/TRBV12-4
cdr3_nt: TGTGCCAGCCGATTGGTTTTGAACACCGGGGAGCTGTTTTTT
cdr3_aa: CASRLVLNTGELFF

d_call: TRBD1
j_call: TRBJ2-2
clone_size: few
v_call: TRBV6-2/TRBV6-3
cdr3_nt: TGTGCCAGCCGCGGACAGGGGGCCACCGGGGAGCTGTTTTTT
cdr3_aa: CASRGQGATGELFF

d_call: NA
j_call: TRBJ2-5
clone_size: few
v_call: TRBV3-1
cdr3_nt: TGTGCCAGCAGCCAAGATGGAGGCACGGAGACCCAGTACTTC
cdr3_aa: CASSQDGGTETQYF

d_call: NA
j_call: TRBJ1-2
clone_size: many
v_call: TRBV9
cdr3_nt: TGTGCCAGCAGCGTAGTTCAGGATGGGGCCTATGGCTACACCTTC
cdr3_aa: CASSVVQDGAYGYTF

d_call: TRBD2
j_call: TRBJ2-3
clone_size: NA
v_call: TRBV24-1
cdr3_nt: TGTGCCACCAGTGATTTGAGCGCGGGGGGCCCCACAGATACGCAGTATTTT
cdr3_aa: CATSDLSAGGPTDTQYF

d_call: TRBD1
j_call: TRBJ1-2
clone_size: few
v_call: TRBV5-1
cdr3_nt: TGCGCCAGCAGCTTGATGAACACAGGGGATTATGGCTACACCTTC
cdr3_aa: CASSLMNTGDYGYTF

d_call: TRBD2
j_call: TRBJ2-3
clone_size: NA
v_call: TRBV20-1
cdr3_nt: TGCAGTGTTCTCTCAGACGGGCGGGGGGTAGTAGATACGCAGTATTTT
cdr3_aa: CSVLSDGRGVVDTQYF

d_call: NA
j_call: TRBJ2-7
clone_size: few
v_call: TRBV7-2
cdr3_nt: TGTGCCAGCAGCTTAAGCCCCTACGAGCAGTACTTC
cdr3_aa: CASSLSPYEQYF

d_call: NA
j_call: TRBJ1-1
clone_size: few
v_call: TRBV5-1
cdr3_nt: TGCGCCAGCAGCAGTGGACGGAGATCCATGAACACTGAAGCTTTCTTT
cdr3_aa: CASSSGRRSMNTEAFF

d_call: NA
j_call: TRBJ2-7
clone_size: medium-sized
v_call: TRBV19
cdr3_nt: TGTGCCAGTGGGAGCGGCGGGTACGAGCAGTACTTC
cdr3_aa: CASGSGGYEQYF

d_call: NA
j_call: TRBJ2-7
clone_size: few
v_call: TRBV7-8
cdr3_nt: TGTGTCAGCTCAGAGGGTGTCCACGAGCAGTACTTC
cdr3_aa: CVSSEGVHEQYF

d_call: NA
j_call: TRBJ2-1
clone_size: many
v_call: TRBV7-9
cdr3_nt: TGTGCCAGCAGCTTAGGCGGAGGTTACAATGAGCAGTTCTTC
cdr3_aa: CASSLGGGYNEQFF

d_call: NA
j_call: TRBJ2-7
clone_size: few
v_call: TRBV5-1
cdr3_nt: TGCGCCAGCAGCTCCGCCGCTCGGCCCTACGAGCAGTACTTC
cdr3_aa: CASSSAARPYEQYF

d_call: TRBD2
j_call: TRBJ2-7
clone_size: NA
v_call: TRBV3-1
cdr3_nt: TGTGCCAGCAGCCAAGGAAGAGCGGGGGAAGCCGAGCAGTACTTC
cdr3_aa: CASSQGRAGEAEQYF

d_call: NA
j_call: TRBJ2-3
clone_size: NA
v_call: TRBV20-1
cdr3_nt: TGCAGTGCTAGGGTGGGGGGGCTGAACACAGATACGCAGTATTTT
cdr3_aa: CSARVGGLNTDTQYF

d_call: NA
j_call: TRBJ1-6
clone_size: few
v_call: TRBV7-9
cdr3_nt: TGTGCCAGCAGCCCCGGAAATAATTCACCCCTCCACTTT
cdr3_aa: CASSPGNNSPLHF

d_call: NA
j_call: TRBJ2-2
clone_size: NA
v_call: TRBV6-6
cdr3_nt: TGTGCCAGCATGGCCGTTCACACCGGGGAGCTGTTTTTT
cdr3_aa: CASMAVHTGELFF

d_call: NA
j_call: TRBJ2-7
clone_size: few
v_call: TRBV7-2
cdr3_nt: TGTGCCAGCAGCCAAAGACCGGGACATGACGGGTACGAGCAGTACTTC
cdr3_aa: CASSQRPGHDGYEQYF

d_call: NA
j_call: TRBJ1-1
clone_size: NA
v_call: TRBV28
cdr3_nt: TGTGCCAGCAGTTCCGAGAACACTGAAGCTTTCTTT
cdr3_aa: CASSSENTEAFF

d_call: NA
j_call: TRBJ2-5
clone_size: NA
v_call: TRBV5-4
cdr3_nt: TGTGCCAGCAGCTTGCCAGGGCTAGTAGCTATGGAGACCCAGTACTTC
cdr3_aa: CASSLPGLVAMETQYF

d_call: NA
j_call: TRBJ1-4
clone_size: few
v_call: TRBV6-2/TRBV6-3
cdr3_nt: TGTGCCAGCAGTGACAGAGCAACTAATGAAAAACTGTTTTTT
cdr3_aa: CASSDRATNEKLFF

d_call: TRBD2
j_call: TRBJ2-7
clone_size: few
v_call: TRBV20-1
cdr3_nt: TGCAGTGCTTCACCGGGAGGGGGCTACGAGCAGTACTTC
cdr3_aa: CSASPGGGYEQYF

d_call: NA
j_call: TRBJ1-5
clone_size: many
v_call: TRBV2
cdr3_nt: TGTGCCAGCAGTGAAAGGGGGTATAGCAATCAGCCCCAGCATTTT
cdr3_aa: CASSERGYSNQPQHF

d_call: TRBD1
j_call: TRBJ2-1
clone_size: few
v_call: TRBV3-1
cdr3_nt: TGTGCCAGCAGCCAAGATTGGGCAGGGGGATACAATGAGCAGTTCTTC
cdr3_aa: CASSQDWAGGYNEQFF

d_call: NA
j_call: TRBJ1-1
clone_size: NA
v_call: TRBV18
cdr3_nt: TGTGCCAGCTCACCTGTGACACGAGGCGGCACTGAAGCTTTCTTT
cdr3_aa: CASSPVTRGGTEAFF

d_call: TRBD1
j_call: TRBJ2-7
clone_size: NA
v_call: TRBV7-9
cdr3_nt: TGTGCCAGCAGCCCTTGGGACAGGGCGTCCTACGAGCAGTACTTC
cdr3_aa: CASSPWDRASYEQYF

d_call: NA
j_call: TRBJ1-2
clone_size: few
v_call: TRBV7-9
cdr3_nt: TGTGCCAGCAGCTTAAAGTTGGCGACAGTTAACTATGGCTACACCTTC
cdr3_aa: CASSLKLATVNYGYTF

d_call: NA
j_call: TRBJ2-3
clone_size: few
v_call: TRBV25-1
cdr3_nt: TGTGCCAGCACCCCCGCCGGGGGCTCAGATACGCAGTATTTT
cdr3_aa: CASTPAGGSDTQYF

d_call: NA
j_call: TRBJ1-3
clone_size: NA
v_call: TRBV12-3/TRBV12-4
cdr3_nt: TGTGCCAGCAGCAACAGGGTGGGGTTGCTAGCTGGAAACACCATATATTTT
cdr3_aa: CASSNRVGLLAGNTIYF

d_call: NA
j_call: TRBJ1-1
clone_size: NA
v_call: TRBV14
cdr3_nt: TGTGCCAGCAGCCAAATTCAGGGTTCGACTGAAGCTTTCTTT
cdr3_aa: CASSQIQGSTEAFF

d_call: NA
j_call: TRBJ2-1
clone_size: few
v_call: TRBV11-2
cdr3_nt: TGTGCCAGCAGCTTAGTAGCTACCCCTTACAATGAGCAGTTCTTC
cdr3_aa: CASSLVATPYNEQFF

d_call: TRBD1
j_call: TRBJ1-5
clone_size: many
v_call: TRBV28
cdr3_nt: TGTGCCAGCAGTTTATGGGGTGCGACAGGGGGGGGCCATCAGCCCCAGCATTTT
cdr3_aa: CASSLWGATGGGHQPQHF

d_call: NA
j_call: TRBJ1-1
clone_size: many
v_call: TRBV4-2
cdr3_nt: TGTGCCAGCAGCCCAGCGGTGAACACTGAAGCTTTCTTT
cdr3_aa: CASSPAVNTEAFF

d_call: TRBD1
j_call: TRBJ2-2
clone_size: NA
v_call: TRBV7-2
cdr3_nt: TGTGCCAGCAGCCCTACGACAGGGGCTTACGGGGAGCTGTTTTTT
cdr3_aa: CASSPTTGAYGELFF

d_call: TRBD1
j_call: TRBJ2-7
clone_size: NA
v_call: TRBV28
cdr3_nt: TGTGCCAGCAGCGGACAGGCTCCCTACGAGCAGTACTTC
cdr3_aa: CASSGQAPYEQYF

d_call: TRBD2
j_call: TRBJ2-5
clone_size: many
v_call: TRBV29-1
cdr3_nt: TGCAGCGTTGAGGGACTAGCGGGGGGAATATCAGAGACCCAGTACTTC
cdr3_aa: CSVEGLAGGISETQYF

d_call: TRBD2
j_call: TRBJ2-5
clone_size: few
v_call: TRBV7-9
cdr3_nt: TGTGCCAGCAGAGGAGTAGCGGGGGGGCCAAGGGAGACCCAGTACTTC
cdr3_aa: CASRGVAGGPRETQYF

d_call: TRBD2
j_call: TRBJ2-1
clone_size: NA
v_call: TRBV6-2/TRBV6-3
cdr3_nt: TGTGCCAGCAGTCGGGTGGGACTATTCTCCTACAATGAGCAGTTCTTC
cdr3_aa: CASSRVGLFSYNEQFF

d_call: NA
j_call: TRBJ1-2
clone_size: many
v_call: TRBV29-1
cdr3_nt: TGCAGCGTTGTGGGGGAACCCCATGGCTACACCTTC
cdr3_aa: CSVVGEPHGYTF

d_call: TRBD1
j_call: TRBJ2-1
clone_size: NA
v_call: TRBV5-6
cdr3_nt: TGTGCCAGCAGCTTGTCAGGGACAGGGGGTCATGAGCAGTTCTTC
cdr3_aa: CASSLSGTGGHEQFF

d_call: NA
j_call: TRBJ2-2
clone_size: NA
v_call: TRBV14
cdr3_nt: TGTGCCAGCAGCCAAACAGGAGCCGGGGAGCTGTTTTTT
cdr3_aa: CASSQTGAGELFF

d_call: NA
j_call: TRBJ1-1
clone_size: few
v_call: TRBV4-1
cdr3_nt: TGCGCCAGCACCCAAGGGGGGGATCGGAACACTGAAGCTTTCTTT
cdr3_aa: CASTQGGDRNTEAFF

d_call: NA
j_call: TRBJ2-6
clone_size: NA
v_call: TRBV19
cdr3_nt: TGTGCCAGTAGTAAGTACTCTGGGGCCAACGTCCTGACTTTC
cdr3_aa: CASSKYSGANVLTF

d_call: NA
j_call: TRBJ1-5
clone_size: few
v_call: TRBV24-1
cdr3_nt: TGTGCCACCAGTTTCCTGAGCAATCAGCCCCAGCATTTT
cdr3_aa: CATSFLSNQPQHF

d_call: NA
j_call: TRBJ1-1
clone_size: NA
v_call: TRBV28
cdr3_nt: TGTGCCAGCAGTCCCCCGGAGAACACTGAAGCTTTCTTT
cdr3_aa: CASSPPENTEAFF

d_call: NA
j_call: TRBJ2-7
clone_size: few
v_call: TRBV19
cdr3_nt: TGTGCCAGTAGTACCCGGGACACGACAACCTACGAGCAGTACTTC
cdr3_aa: CASSTRDTTTYEQYF

d_call: NA
j_call: TRBJ1-5
clone_size: few
v_call: TRBV12-3/TRBV12-4
cdr3_nt: TGTGCCAGCAGTTCTACAGGGAATGGCAATCAGCCCCAGCATTTT
cdr3_aa: CASSSTGNGNQPQHF

d_call: TRBD1
j_call: TRBJ2-3
clone_size: many
v_call: TRBV3-1
cdr3_nt: TGTGCCAGCAGCCAAAGACAGGGGGGATCGCTGCCCGGCACAGATACGCAGTATTTT
cdr3_aa: CASSQRQGGSLPGTDTQYF

d_call: NA
j_call: TRBJ2-7
clone_size: NA
v_call: TRBV4-1
cdr3_nt: TGCGCCAGCAGCCAAGTCCCGGACGAGCAGTACTTC
cdr3_aa: CASSQVPDEQYF

d_call: NA
j_call: TRBJ1-1
clone_size: few
v_call: TRBV2
cdr3_nt: TGTGCCAGCAGCCTTACTGAAGCTTTCTTT
cdr3_aa: CASSLTEAFF